Sequencing of this T cell receptor beta chain was carried out in a study of cytomegalovirus exposure and HLA in healthy donors. The CDR3 runs to 15 residues. The V gene end was trimmed by 3 bases and the J gene end by 7 bases; junction bases not matched to a gene: 7. Per germline, CDR1 KGHSH and CDR2 LQKENI. The study ran its PCR with 60 Vbeta and 13 Jbeta primers. TCRdb's copy holds only in-frame clones and misses some; the assay was immunoSEQ multiplex PCR. The data hold 150,000 to 200,000 clones, with roughly 87% observed a single time. This TCR derives from a man in his fifties in good health and CMV-seropositive. This chain joins TRBV18 and TRBJ2-1, with TRBD1 matching over 9 bases. Source material: PBMCs. CDR3 in DNA: TGTGCCAGCTCACCGGCCGGGACAGGGCCGAATGAGCAGTTCTTC. Its translation is CASSPAGTGPNEQFF.